The 19 T cell receptor beta chains listed next were all sequenced from one sample in a study of patients and donors after allogeneic stem cell transplantation. TCRdb ran MiXCR on the RT-PCR reads and lists one entry per CDR3 protein. The table has some 880,000 distinct CDR3 sequences, more than 15% seen once; the top ten hold 5% to 6.5%. The sequencing sample was made of blood, either unsorted or a sorted T cell fraction (not recorded which). These receptors were taken from a human donor who was either an allogeneic HSCT recipient or a stem cell or donor lymphocyte infusion donor (not recorded which). It is not recorded whose cells these are; they may come from a transplant donor.

This clonotype was recorded a few times. The genes are TRBV30 and TRBJ1-1; D call uncertain. The CDR3 contains 11 residues. V lost 3 bases and J 3 bases, leaving 5 bases between the germline ends. Germline CDR1 reads GTSNPN; CDR2 reads SVGIG (reference sequence). CDR3 bases: TGTGCCTGGAGGAGATACACTGAAGCTTTCTTT. Translated: CAWRRYTEAFF.

V is TRBV12-3 or TRBV12-4 and J is TRBJ1-1, with D uncertain. The V end lost 3 bases, the J end lost 6 bases, and 14 bases lay between the germline ends. The CDR3 consists of 14 residues. The CDR3 nucleotides read TGTGCCAGCAGTTTGTTCCAAAGTAGCGCTGAAGCTTTCTTT. Amino acid sequence: CASSLFQSSAEAFF.

This clonotype was seen at least ten times. This chain links TRBV5-1 with TRBJ1-4, with D tentatively TRBD1 (6 bases). The length of the CDR3 is 14 residues. Germline V CDR1 and CDR2: SGHRS, YFSETQ. Trimming removed 2 bases from V and 4 bases from J, with 9 bases in between. The CDR3 sequence is CASSFGQHNEKLFF. The CDR3 DNA reads TGCGCCAGCAGCTTTGGACAGCATAATGAAAAACTGTTTTTT.

This clonotype has more than one count but fewer than ten. This chain connects TRBV14 to TRBJ2-1; perhaps TRBD2 as D (5 bases). This CDR3 has 16 amino acids. Germline V gives CDR1 SGHDN, CDR2 FVKESK. V was trimmed by 4 bases and J by 1 base, leaving 14 bases between them. Here the CDR3 reads CASSLLTGGSYNEQFF. CDR3 DNA sequence: TGTGCCAGCAGCCTCCTGACTGGAGGATCCTACAATGAGCAGTTCTTC.

The chain carries TRBV24-1 and TRBJ2-3, with 13 bases fitting TRBD2. V was pared by 3 bases and J by 3 bases, with 14 bases of the junction left unmatched. The CDR3 is 20 amino acids. Germline CDR1 and CDR2: KGHDR and SFDVKD. The CDR3: CATSDPSPGLAGSKTDTQYF. The CDR3 nucleotides are TGTGCCACCAGTGATCCCTCCCCGGGACTAGCGGGATCGAAGACAGATACGCAGTATTTT.

This clonotype was seen more than once but under ten times. The chain carries TRBV12-3 or TRBV12-4 and TRBJ1-1, with D unclear. The V gene lost 0 bases and the J gene lost 7 bases, with 3 bases spanning the gap. The CDR3 totals 11 residues. CDR3 bases: TGTGCCAGCAGTTTAGCCCATGAAGCTTTCTTT. This gives the protein CASSLAHEAFF.

DNA for the CDR3: TGCGCCAGCAGCCAAGCGCAGGGTTGGGGTGGGGCCAACGTCCTGACTTTC. This gives the protein CASSQAQGWGGANVLTF. This sequence joins TRBV4-1 and TRBJ2-6; maybe TRBD1 (5 bases). The CDR3 covers 17 residues. Germline assignment: CDR1 MGHRA and CDR2 YSYEKL. V dropped 1 base and J dropped 3 bases, with 13 bases sitting between them.

The V gene is TRBV7-2, the J gene TRBJ2-7; perhaps TRBD2 as D (5 bases). The V gene lost 4 bases and the J gene lost 6 bases, with 22 bases spanning the gap. Germline lookup yields CDR1 SGHTA and CDR2 FQGNSA. The CDR3 runs 16 residues. CDR3 in amino acids: CASSSPLYLASSEQYF. CDR3 in DNA: TGTGCCAGCAGCTCCCCACTTTATCTAGCTAGCTCCGAGCAGTACTTC.

The chain employs TRBV4-3 and TRBJ2-7, with 14 bases fitting TRBD2. Per the germline V gene, CDR1 is LGHNA and CDR2 is YSLEER. V dropped 2 bases and J dropped 6; count of bases not matched to a gene: 12. The CDR3 contains 18 residues. CDR3 in amino acids: CASSQFLQGLAGAGEQYF. CDR3 coding DNA: TGCGCCAGCAGCCAATTCCTACAGGGACTAGCGGGGGCTGGCGAGCAGTACTTC.

This clonotype was detected a few times. V and J are TRBV4-3 and TRBJ2-2; a weak D match, TRBD2 (7 bases). With 7 bases removed from V and 3 bases from J, the gap between germline ends came to 15 bases. CDR1 LGHNA and CDR2 YSLEER come from the germline V gene. There are 15 residues in the CDR3. The CDR3 DNA reads as TGCGCCAGCAAAAGGGGGGGAGCGGACACCGGGGAGCTGTTTTTT. Protein: CASKRGGADTGELFF.

The rearrangement links TRBV2 to TRBJ1-5; tentatively, D is TRBD1 (6 bases). This CDR3 is 18 amino acids long. Looked up from germline, CDR1 is SNHLY and CDR2 is FYNNEI. Deletions cut 4 bases from V and 7 bases from J, with 26 bases between. The CDR3 region is CASSGFRSGQLRQQPQHF. In DNA form, the CDR3 reads TGTGCCAGCAGTGGATTTCGTTCCGGACAGCTAAGGCAACAGCCCCAGCATTTT.

This clonotype was picked up many times. The chain carries TRBV4-3 and TRBJ1-2, with 10 bases that match TRBD1. After removal of 4 bases from V and 8 bases from J, the junction contained 7 bases not matched to a gene. The CDR3 totals 14 residues. CDR1 is LGHNA, CDR2 YSLEER, per germline. CDR3 DNA sequence: TGCGCCAGCAGCCCGGGACAGGGGAAGAGGGGCTACACCTTC. Protein sequence: CASSPGQGKRGYTF.

This clonotype was counted only a few times. The rearrangement links TRBV7-3 to TRBJ2-7; D perhaps matches TRBD1 (5 bases). Per the germline V gene, CDR1 is SGHTA and CDR2 is FQGTGA. This CDR3 is 13 amino acids long. Trimming shortened V by 1 base and J by 7 bases, and 11 bases separated the two germline ends. The CDR3 protein is CASSLIQGSEQYF. The CDR3 DNA reads as TGTGCCAGCAGCTTAATTCAGGGCTCGGAGCAGTACTTC.

The CDR3 is CASSPPRMNTEAFF. CDR3 nucleotide sequence: TGTGCCAGCAGCCCTCCCAGAATGAACACTGAAGCTTTCTTT. V and J are TRBV6-1 and TRBJ1-1; D is ambiguous. Per the germline V gene, CDR1 is MNHNS and CDR2 is SASEGT. Between the trimmed V and J ends, which lost 6 bases and 0 bases, there was a span of 11 bases. The CDR3 spans 14 residues.

This clonotype was recorded a few times. The rearrangement joins TRBV9 to TRBJ2-3, with D unclear. V gave up 4 bases and J gave up 7 bases, with 16 bases separating them. Per germline, CDR1 SGDLS and CDR2 YYNGEE. CDR3 size: 14 residues. The DNA of the CDR3 is TGTGCCAGCAGCCCCGCTTTGGCAGGCTATACGCAGTATTTT. This sequence encodes CASSPALAGYTQYF.

CDR3 bases: TGCAGTGCTAGAGATCGGCTAGCGGGTCCACAAGAGACCCAGTACTTC. Translated, it gives CSARDRLAGPQETQYF. This sequence joins TRBV20-1 and TRBJ2-5; 8 nucleotides align to TRBD2. Germline V CDR1 and CDR2: DFQATT, SNEGSKA (reference sequence). The CDR3 has 16 amino acids. The V and J ends lost 0 bases and 2 bases, in that order; junction bases with no gene match: 8.

The chain couples TRBV7-9 to TRBJ2-1; D not certain. Germline V gene data show CDR1 as SEHNR and CDR2 as FQNEAQ (reference sequence). V was cut by 1 base and J by 3 bases, with 10 bases left in between. The CDR3 runs 15 residues. The CDR3 reads CASSLGVGYYNEQFF. The CDR3 nucleotides read TGTGCCAGCAGCTTAGGGGTGGGCTACTACAATGAGCAGTTCTTC.

The V and J genes are TRBV12-3 or TRBV12-4 and TRBJ2-2, with 8 bases lining up with TRBD1. Losses at the gene ends were 6 bases for V and 7 bases for J; bases not matched to a gene: 10. This CDR3 is built from 15 residues. CDR3 region: CASSPGTGPIGELFF. The CDR3, as DNA: TGTGCCAGCAGCCCTGGGACAGGCCCCATCGGGGAGCTGTTTTTT.

This clonotype was detected a few times. V is TRBV7-2 and J is TRBJ1-2; the D is unclear. This CDR3 has 12 residues. V was clipped by 0 bases and J by 4 bases, with 3 bases between them. Germline V gives CDR1 SGHTA, CDR2 FQGNSA. The CDR3 nucleotides read TGTGCCAGCAGCTTAGCCAGCTATGGCTACACCTTC. Translation gives CASSLASYGYTF.